These 14 T cell receptor beta chains originate from one sample sequenced in a study of cytomegalovirus exposure and HLA in healthy donors. Primers included in the PCR were 60 Vbeta and 13 Jbeta primers. Only in-frame clones appear in the TCRdb table, and some are missing; sequencing was by immunoSEQ multiplex PCR. The table has 200,000 to 250,000 clones, around four fifths seen once. Sequencing used PBMCs. The receptor source for this set is a boy under 18 in good health and CMV-seronegative.

The rearrangement uses TRBV14 and TRBJ1-6; D not certain. CDR3 length equals 12 residues. V lost 2 bases to trimming and J lost 8 bases, with 4 bases between them. Germline CDR1 and CDR2: SGHDN and FVKESK. CDR3 amino acids: CASSQQDSPLHF. The CDR3 nucleotides read TGTGCCAGCAGCCAACAGGATTCACCCCTCCACTTT.

Only a few counts were recorded for this clone. This rearrangement joins TRBV6-6 to TRBJ2-2, with 7 bases lining up with TRBD1. This CDR3 is built from 16 residues. The V gene's germline CDR1 is MNHNY and CDR2 SVGAGI (reference sequence). The ends lost 6 bases at V and 1 base at J; junction bases unmatched: 8. The CDR3 DNA is TGTGCCAGCAGGCGCCCGGGACAGAAGAACACCGGGGAGCTGTTTTTT. This codes for CASRRPGQKNTGELFF.

The CDR3 DNA follows: TGTGCCAGCAGCCAAGCACCGGGACTCTCCTACGAGCAGTACTTC. It encodes CASSQAPGLSYEQYF. V and J are TRBV4-2 and TRBJ2-7; D may be TRBD2 (6 bases). The CDR3 loop spans 15 amino acids. With 1 base removed from V and 0 bases from J, the gap between germline ends came to 10 bases. CDR1 is LGHNA, CDR2 YNFKEQ, per germline.

J is TRBJ2-7 and V is TRBV28; D possibly corresponds to TRBD2 (7 bases). Per the germline V gene, CDR1 is MDHEN and CDR2 is SYDVKM. The CDR3 sequence is 15 residues long. The V end was cut by 3 bases, the J end by 4 bases, with 16 bases between. The CDR3 region is CASSLGGTPWYEQYF. The CDR3 DNA is TGTGCCAGCAGTTTGGGAGGGACACCGTGGTACGAGCAGTACTTC.

This clone has more than one count but fewer than ten. V and J are TRBV5-1 and TRBJ2-2, with 8 positions matching TRBD1. With V trimmed by 4 bases and J by 1 base, 6 bases remained unmatched. The germline V gene encodes CDR1 SGHRS and CDR2 YFSETQ. The CDR3 contains 16 residues. CDR3 bases: TGCGCCAGCAGCCTAAGGACAGGGATGAACACCGGGGAGCTGTTTTTT. Translated, it gives CASSLRTGMNTGELFF.

The V gene is TRBV4-1, the J gene TRBJ1-2; possible D gene TRBD1, 5 bases. Germline lookup yields CDR1 MGHRA and CDR2 YSYEKL. The CDR3 has 15 residues. Deletions cut 3 bases from V and 1 base from J, with 12 bases between. The CDR3: CASSQPTAFNYGYTF. The CDR3 DNA follows: TGCGCCAGCAGCCAGCCGACAGCGTTTAACTATGGCTACACCTTC.

The chain joins TRBV4-1 to TRBJ1-2; no clear D. Between the trimmed V and J ends, which lost 0 bases and 8 bases, there was a span of 25 bases. Germline V CDR1 and CDR2: MGHRA, YSYEKL. The CDR3 runs 18 residues. The CDR3 DNA is TGCGCCAGCAGCCAAGAAGGCAGATCTCTTAGGGTAGGGAGCGGCTACACCTTC. Translation gives CASSQEGRSLRVGSGYTF.

This clone was counted a few times. The chain uses TRBV6-5 and TRBJ1-4; TRBD1 is a possible D gene (5 bases). The ends were cut back, 2 bases at V and 8 bases at J, with 15 bases in the middle. CDR3 length: 15 residues. The germline V gene has CDR1 MNHEY and CDR2 SVGAGI. The CDR3 loop reads CASSYSGEGREKLFF. The CDR3 nucleotides read TGTGCCAGCAGTTACAGTGGAGAGGGGAGGGAAAAACTGTTTTTT.

The V call is TRBV19, the J call TRBJ2-7, with 8 positions matching TRBD2. The junction had 6 bases not matched to a gene; V was cut back by 6 bases and J by 2 bases. The CDR3 has 14 amino acids. The germline V gene has CDR1 LNHDA and CDR2 SQIVND (reference sequence). This CDR3 reads CASRQRGTTYEQYF. CDR3 nucleotides: TGTGCCAGTAGACAGCGGGGGACGACCTACGAGCAGTACTTC.

The J gene is TRBJ1-4, the V gene TRBV4-1, with D unresolved. Germline CDR1 and CDR2: MGHRA and YSYEKL. Trimming shortened V by 3 bases and J by 3 bases, and 14 bases separated the two germline ends. The length of the CDR3 is 16 residues. The DNA for the CDR3 is TGCGCCAGCAGCCAGGGCCCCGGCGAGCCTAATGAAAAACTGTTTTTT. It is translated as CASSQGPGEPNEKLFF.

Regarding this clone: A junction boundary mismatches the germline segment, possibly from a read error. The rearrangement uses TRBV11-2 and TRBJ1-5; D remains ambiguous. This CDR3 is 15 amino acids long. Per germline, CDR1 SGHAT and CDR2 FQNNGV. The CDR3 reads CASSLDIQSNQPQHF. The CDR3 nucleotides read TGTGCCAGCAGCTTAGATATCCAGTCCAATCAACCCCAGCATTTT.

This clone was counted once. The rearrangement joins TRBV11-3 to TRBJ2-5; 7 bases align to TRBD1. The end of the DNA fits TRBJ2-7 better, so the J call may be wrong. Germline CDR1 is SGHNT and CDR2 is YENEEA. The CDR3 sequence is 12 residues long. The CDR3 loop is CASSPDRDEQYF. The CDR3 DNA reads as TGTGCCAGCAGCCCCGACAGGGACGAGCAGTACTTC.

This chain links TRBV27 with TRBJ2-1, with 7 bases aligning to TRBD1. This CDR3 is built from 16 residues. With 4 bases clipped from V and 0 bases from J, the junction kept 6 bases outside the gene matches. The V gene's germline CDR1 is MNHEY and CDR2 SMNVEV (reference sequence). CDR3 nucleotide sequence: TGTGCCAGCAGTTACCCGGGACAGCTCTCCTACAATGAGCAGTTCTTC. Protein sequence: CASSYPGQLSYNEQFF.

This chain connects TRBV7-9 to TRBJ2-1, with a weak D call TRBD2 (5 bases). CDR1 and CDR2 from the germline V gene are SEHNR and FQNEAQ (reference sequence). This CDR3 is 16 amino acids long. Trimming removed 1 base at V and 7 bases at J, with 17 bases between. The CDR3: CASSLGGQSLWNEQFF. In DNA form, the CDR3 reads TGTGCCAGCAGCTTAGGCGGGCAGAGCCTCTGGAATGAGCAGTTCTTC.